The rows below give T cell receptor beta chains drawn from one sample of a study of vaccination effects on CD4 cells after COVID-19. Assay used: immunoSEQ multiplex PCR; TCRdb lists only in-frame clones, some missing. Of tens of thousands of clones detected, roughly 81% appear once; the ten largest clones hold about 2.3%. Antigens of these TCRs are unknown. This material consisted of CD4+ T cells from PBMCs cultured without peptide, taken after COVID-19 vaccination. These receptors all come from a human donor who received a COVID-19 vaccine. The CDR3 runs from the conserved cysteine through the conserved F or W. A D gene is named only where the DNA matches it firmly. Rows may omit the clone size; those that give it use once, few, many or a size class.

d_gene | j_gene | v_gene | abundance | CDR3nt | CDR3aa
. | TRBJ2-5 | TRBV5-1 | . | TGCGCCAGCAGCCAGCAGAACAGGGTTGGAGAGACCCAGTACTTC | CASSQQNRVGETQYF
. | TRBJ1-5 | TRBV2 | . | TGTGCCAGCCAGCGGGACAACAATCAGCCCCAGCATTTT | CASQRDNNQPQHF
. | TRBJ1-2 | TRBV7-2 | . | TGTGCCAGCAGCTTAGATTATGGGGGCAGTCAGGACTATGGCTACACCTTC | CASSLDYGGSQDYGYTF
TRBD1 | TRBJ1-5 | TRBV28 | . | TGTGCCAGCAGTTTGTTGGGACAGGGGTACGATCAGCCCCAGCATTTT | CASSLLGQGYDQPQHF
TRBD1 | TRBJ2-2 | TRBV7-8 | . | TGTGCCAGCAGCTGGACAGGGGGCACCGGGGAGCTGTTTTTT | CASSWTGGTGELFF
TRBD1 | TRBJ2-1 | TRBV6-5 | . | TGTGCCAGCAGCCTGGACAGGGCTACCTACAATGAGCAGTTCTTC | CASSLDRATYNEQFF
. | TRBJ2-1 | TRBV24-1 | . | TGTGCCACCAGGAAGGACAGATACAATGAGCAGTTCTTC | CATRKDRYNEQFF
. | TRBJ1-1 | TRBV5-1 | few | TGCGCCAGCAGCTTCTCGACAGGGAACACTGAAGCTTTCTTT | CASSFSTGNTEAFF
TRBD2 | TRBJ2-3 | TRBV19 | . | TGTGCCAGTAGTCTACTAGCGGGGGGGAAAGATACGCAGTATTTT | CASSLLAGGKDTQYF
. | TRBJ1-1 | TRBV29-1 | few | TGCAGCGTTGAAGTAGGGTTGGGGGCCGCTGGAGCTTTCTTT | CSVEVGLGAAGAFF
. | TRBJ2-3 | TRBV7-2 | . | TGTGCCAGCAGCTTAGGCAATACGCAGTATTTT | CASSLGNTQYF
TRBD1 | TRBJ2-5 | TRBV7-2 | . | TGTGCCAGCAGCTTCGACAGGGGGCAAGAGACCCAGTACTTC | CASSFDRGQETQYF
. | TRBJ1-5 | TRBV24-1 | . | TGTGCCACCAGTGATAAGGCAGGGGCACAGCCCCAGCATTTT | CATSDKAGAQPQHF
. | TRBJ1-2 | TRBV21-1 | . | TGTGCCAGCAGCCTGCATGACCCCTATGGCTACACCTTC | CASSLHDPYGYTF
. | TRBJ2-5 | TRBV19 | . | TGTGCCAGTAGTAATGTTGGGGGATCCGAGACCCAGTACTTC | CASSNVGGSETQYF
. | TRBJ2-4 | TRBV20-1 | once | TGCAGTGCTAGTTTGGCGATAGCCAAAAACATTCAGTACTTC | CSASLAIAKNIQYF
. | TRBJ2-1 | TRBV7-2 | . | TGTGCCAGCAGCCCACCGGGGACCAATGAGCAGTTCTTC | CASSPPGTNEQFF
TRBD1 | TRBJ1-1 | TRBV10-2 | . | TGCGCCAGCAGTCGGGACAGGGGAACTATAAACACTGAAGCTTTCTTT | CASSRDRGTINTEAFF
. | TRBJ2-3 | TRBV13 | . | TGTGCCAGCAGCTTAGGCCTCGTTCAAGGGCAGTATTTT | CASSLGLVQGQYF
. | TRBJ2-1 | TRBV20-1 | few | TGCAGTGCTAGTCTCAGGCACAATGAGCAGTTCTTC | CSASLRHNEQFF